This TCR beta chain was found in a study of T-cell reconstitution after alpha-beta-depleted transplantation in children. Points from the study as a whole: Roughly two months post-transplant, alpha-beta T cells reportedly originated from several hundred graft clones that had expanded. T cells produced anew were the main source of T-cell counts and diversity one year after transplant.

Preparation of the TCRbeta library was carried out with unique molecular identifiers. TCRdb re-called the PCR reads with MiXCR, one entry per CDR3 protein. The data contain approximately 980,000 distinct CDR3 sequences, 25% to 35% of them singletons. CDR3 length: 17 amino acids. Trimming took 4 bases from V and 2 from J, leaving 19 bases between them. This clonotype occurred a few times. Its specificity is unknown. J is TRBJ2-3 and V is TRBV12-3 or TRBV12-4; either TRBD1 or TRBD2 may supply D (6 bases each). This receptor was taken from a boy younger than two who had a stem cell transplant for SCID, so the T cells may come from the graft donor. The source material was PBMCs, mostly from graft donor cells, sampled 360 days after TCRalphabeta/CD19-depleted stem cell transplant. The CDR3 bases are TGTGCCAGCAGTTCTATACCGGGGGCGACTATCACAGATACGCAGTATTTT. It is translated as CASSSIPGATITDTQYF.